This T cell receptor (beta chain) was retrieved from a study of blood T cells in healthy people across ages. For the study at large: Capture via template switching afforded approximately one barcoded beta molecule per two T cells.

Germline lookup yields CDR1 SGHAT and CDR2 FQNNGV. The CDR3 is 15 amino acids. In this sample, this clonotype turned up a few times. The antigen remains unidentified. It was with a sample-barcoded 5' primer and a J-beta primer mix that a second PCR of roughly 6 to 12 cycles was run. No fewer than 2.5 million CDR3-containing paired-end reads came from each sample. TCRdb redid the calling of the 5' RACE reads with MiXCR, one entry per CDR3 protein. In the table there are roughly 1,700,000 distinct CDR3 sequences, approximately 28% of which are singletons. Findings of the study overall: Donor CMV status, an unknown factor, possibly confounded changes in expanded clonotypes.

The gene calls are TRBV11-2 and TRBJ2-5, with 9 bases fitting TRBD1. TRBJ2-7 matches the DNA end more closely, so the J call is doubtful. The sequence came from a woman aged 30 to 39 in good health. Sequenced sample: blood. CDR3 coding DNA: TGTGCCAGCAGTTTCCACCCGGGACAGGGCTCCGAGCAGTACTTC. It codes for CASSFHPGQGSEQYF.